This T cell receptor beta chain is drawn from a study of blood T cell repertoires in COVID-19. Study details: Spain, Italy and the United States supplied samples that represented acute and convalescent COVID-19.

The CDR3 extends over 13 amino acids. Germline V gene lookup returns CDR1 MDHEN and CDR2 SYDVKM. The J segment lost 2 bases and the V segment lost 6 bases, leaving 3 bases of the junction unmatched. As regards this clone: The same CDR3 also results from other DNA sequences found in this sample.

Under the authors' procedure: Nucleated cell number was recorded as an estimate derived from reference gene primer amplification. This table comes from immunoSEQ multiplex PCR, and its TCRdb copy is limited to in-frame clones, with some not included. From that table come the V and J calls and clone size; the DNA was used to work out D and trimming. The data show 250,000 to 350,000 clones, around 89% seen once. V usage is TRBV28 and J usage is TRBJ1-2, with TRBD1 matching over 7 bases. Sample: peripheral blood. The receptor's source is a woman aged 25 to 39 who had recovered from COVID-19. CDR3 sequence reads: CASRPQGNYGYTF. The CDR3 DNA is TGTGCCAGCAGACCACAGGGGAACTATGGCTACACCTTC.